This entry concerns a single T cell receptor beta chain. The antigen this receptor binds is unknown. Base qualities are not at hand, and no much larger clone is one base apart. TCRbeta CDR3 regions were amplified from genomic DNA using the immunoSEQ Assay, a bias-controlled multiplex PCR. The authors' analysis ran thus. Nucleated cell counts per sample were estimated from amplification of reference gene primers within the assay. To quantify the absolute abundance of each unique TCRbeta CDR3 rearrangement, sequence reads were collapsed and filtered. For each sample, productive Simpson clonality was calculated as the square root of Simpson's diversity index across productive rearrangements. TCRdb obtained this table from immuneACCESS and retained in-frame rearrangements with V and J assigned. These tables miss some clones; where compared with another copy, unresolved V genes account for less than half of the shortfall, and the remainder is unexplained. Clonal size and the V and J genes are those of that table, whereas D and trimming came from the DNA. The sample records more than 300,000 clones, 70% to 90% of which are singletons. More than 0.95% of the sample lies in the top ten.

The data belong to a study of blood T cell repertoires in COVID-19 (TCRdb year 2020). About the full investigation: The collaborator samples originated in the United States, Italy and Spain and spanned the acute and convalescent phases of COVID-19. The material from the prospective study consisted of cDNA or gDNA derived from T cells, B-cell-depleted T cells, or PBMCs. Subjects who had been exposed to COVID-19, were actively infected with it, or had recovered from it provided the deeply sampled blood TCRbeta repertoires that made up the dataset. The repertoires were released in a freely available public database meant as a resource for research on the immune response to SARS-CoV-2. Samples were obtained from the ongoing ImmuneRACE study (first 160 participants) and from over 1,000 subjects provided by 6 global collaborators. Sample metadata almost always included a de-identified subject ID, COVID-19 status, age in years and sex. HLA class I and class II types, where available, came from metadata supplied by the sample provider rather than from assay-based typing. What the work shows at the level of the full study, not this receptor alone: How much clinical and demographic metadata was included differed by source and by participant, and the metadata was provided uncurated.

Participants in the prospective study were aged roughly 18 to 89 years, lived in under 30 United States geographic areas, and enrolled through a virtual design. To assign participants to cohorts, the prospective study relied on clinical history that participants themselves reported in a screening survey and a study questionnaire. ImmuneRACE Cohort 3 recovered participants were defined by two consecutive negative NP/OP PCR tests, healthcare professional clearance, or symptom resolution. In the prospective study, mobile phlebotomists collected whole blood, serum and a nasopharyngeal or oropharyngeal swab from each participant. Additional blood draws and questionnaires over an approximately 2-month period could optionally be provided by prospective study participants. Blood samples from the prospective study were shipped frozen or at room temperature prior to DNA extraction. The sequenced sample consisted of PBMCs or T cells enriched from blood (not recorded which). This sequence was found in a woman between 18 and 29 years old who had recovered from COVID-19.

The CDR3 here reads CASSFQDRGLSEAFF. The nucleotides are TGTGCCAGCAGCTTCCAGGACAGGGGTCTTTCTGAAGCTTTCTTT. This receptor chain uses TRBV11-2 and TRBJ1-1, with 9 middle bases fitting TRBD1. From the cysteine up to the phenylalanine, the CDR3 has a length of 15 residues. The retained sequence is limited to the CDR3, 45 bases, with the frame set at the first base. Trimming accounts for 3 bases at V and 6 bases at J, while the number of junction bases matched to no gene is 8. From a lookup of the germline V gene, CDR1 and CDR2 are SGHAT and FQNNGV.